The rows below give T cell receptor beta chains drawn from one sample of a study of CD8+CD57+ T cells in acquired aplastic anemia. One entry per CDR3 protein, called by TCRdb with MiXCR from the reads. The data contain 150,000 to 200,000 distinct CDR3 sequences, around half of them singletons. Sequenced: sorted CD4+, CD8+, or CD8+CD57+ T cells (not recorded which) from PBMCs. The receptors were sampled from a human donor with aplastic anemia. Both conserved end residues are part of each CDR3. Fields, in order: clone size, J gene, V gene, D gene, CDR3 protein, CDR3 DNA. D genes are given only for firm matches. Rows may omit the clone size; those that give it use once, few, many or a size class.

>.|TRBJ2-5|TRBV5-1|TRBD2
CASSRGTSGQETQYF
TGCGCCAGCAGCCGAGGGACTAGCGGCCAAGAGACCCAGTACTTC
>.|TRBJ2-7|TRBV28|TRBD2
CASSLLAGAYEQYF
TGTGCCAGCAGTTTACTAGCGGGGGCCTACGAGCAGTACTTC
>.|TRBJ2-5|TRBV10-3|.
CAISATSPRSSGETQYF
TGTGCCATCAGTGCAACTAGTCCGCGGTCCTCCGGGGAGACCCAGTACTTC
>.|TRBJ1-5|TRBV10-3|.
CAISMSGNSNQPQHF
TGTGCCATCAGTATGTCCGGAAATAGCAATCAGCCCCAGCATTTT
>many|TRBJ2-7|TRBV9|TRBD1
CASSVDEGRGYQQYF
TGTGCCAGCAGCGTAGATGAGGGCAGGGGGTATCAGCAGTACTTC
>.|TRBJ1-2|TRBV4-1|.
CASSQILLRRGMVNGYTF
TGCGCCAGCAGCCAAATTCTTTTGCGGAGGGGGATGGTGAATGGCTACACCTTC
>many|TRBJ2-1|TRBV19|.
CASSIGQNSYNEQFF
TGTGCCAGTAGTATAGGTCAGAACTCCTACAATGAGCAGTTCTTC
>many|TRBJ1-1|TRBV12-3/TRBV12-4|.
CASSPVGGATEAFF
TGTGCCAGCAGCCCGGTAGGAGGGGCCACTGAAGCTTTCTTT
>many|TRBJ1-2|TRBV12-3/TRBV12-4|TRBD1
CASSFGQGIYGYTF
TGTGCCAGCAGTTTTGGACAGGGAATCTATGGCTACACCTTC
>few|TRBJ2-7|TRBV7-9|.
CASSLVGAGYEQYF
TGTGCCAGCAGCTTAGTGGGGGCCGGGTACGAGCAGTACTTC
>.|TRBJ2-1|TRBV10-1|TRBD2
CASSFRTSGSKGNEQFF
TGCGCCAGCAGTTTTCGGACTAGCGGGAGCAAGGGGAATGAGCAGTTCTTC
>.|TRBJ1-1|TRBV9|.
CASSEGGGTEAFF
TGTGCCAGCAGCGAGGGGGGGGGGACTGAAGCTTTCTTT
>once|TRBJ2-5|TRBV5-4|.
CASSLGPGETQCF
TGTGCCAGCAGCCTAGGACCGGGGGAGACCCAGTGCTTC
>.|TRBJ1-2|TRBV25-1|.
CASSEGGDPDGYTF
TGTGCCAGCAGTGAAGGGGGGGACCCGGATGGCTACACCTTC
>many|TRBJ1-3|TRBV19|.
CASTPEGGNTIYF
TGTGCCAGTACTCCGGAGGGTGGAAACACCATATATTTT
>many|TRBJ1-5|TRBV7-3|.
CASSPPGVGNQPQHF
TGTGCCAGCAGCCCCCCGGGGGTTGGCAATCAGCCCCAGCATTTT
>.|TRBJ1-1|TRBV19|.
CASSAGQITEAFF
TGTGCCAGTAGTGCCGGACAGATTACTGAAGCTTTCTTT
>.|TRBJ1-5|TRBV19|.
CASSMGSANQPQHF
TGTGCCAGTAGTATGGGGTCGGCAAATCAGCCCCAGCATTTT
>few|TRBJ2-1|TRBV12-3/TRBV12-4|.
CASSLGTEQFF
TGTGCCAGCAGTTTAGGTACAGAGCAGTTCTTC
>many|TRBJ2-1|TRBV25-1|.
CASSEYGLYNEQFF
TGTGCCAGCAGTGAATACGGACTTTACAATGAGCAGTTCTTC
>.|TRBJ2-7|TRBV19|TRBD1
CASSSGTGSYEQYF
TGTGCCAGTAGTAGTGGGACAGGTTCCTACGAGCAGTACTTC
>.|TRBJ1-1|TRBV10-3|TRBD1
CAISEWTGANTEAFF
TGTGCCATCAGTGAATGGACAGGGGCAAACACTGAAGCTTTCTTT
>few|TRBJ1-1|TRBV14|.
CASSLGGRAFF
TGTGCCAGCAGCCTGGGAGGTAGAGCTTTCTTT
>.|TRBJ2-3|TRBV12-3/TRBV12-4|.
CASSSRRRSSRPSTDTQYF
TGTGCCAGCAGTTCCCGGCGCCGTTCTAGCCGACCTAGCACAGATACGCAGTATTTT
>many|TRBJ1-4|TRBV2|.
CASLEGNRAGSEKLFF
TGTGCCAGCCTGGAGGGGAACAGGGCTGGGAGTGAAAAACTGTTTTTT
>.|TRBJ2-1|TRBV2|.
CASSWETVYNEQFF
TGTGCCAGCAGTTGGGAGACGGTATACAATGAGCAGTTCTTC
>.|TRBJ1-1|TRBV7-2|TRBD1
CASSSRTGSTEAFF
TGTGCCAGCAGCTCTAGGACAGGGAGCACTGAAGCTTTCTTT
>few|TRBJ1-5|TRBV25-1|TRBD1
CASSGFAGSGTGNQPQHF
TGTGCCAGCAGTGGATTCGCCGGGTCCGGGACAGGGAATCAGCCCCAGCATTTT
>.|TRBJ1-1|TRBV24-1|.
CATSDPSIPEAFF
TGTGCCACCAGTGATCCCTCGATTCCTGAAGCTTTCTTT
>many|TRBJ1-2|TRBV20-1|.
CSASRSGVDYTF
TGCAGTGCCAGCAGATCAGGGGTCGACTACACCTTC
>many|TRBJ2-7|TRBV3-1|.
CASSQVASGGEQYF
TGTGCCAGCAGCCAAGTAGCCAGCGGAGGTGAGCAGTACTTC
>many|TRBJ2-7|TRBV6-1|.
CASSWAYEQYF
TGTGCCAGCAGCTGGGCCTACGAGCAGTACTTC
>.|TRBJ1-1|TRBV10-2|.
CASSYSGRGIGAFF
TGTGCCAGCAGTTATAGTGGCAGGGGAATTGGAGCTTTCTTT
>many|TRBJ1-1|TRBV7-9|.
CASSLMEGTEAFF
TGTGCCAGCAGCTTAATGGAGGGCACTGAAGCTTTCTTT
>.|TRBJ2-3|TRBV11-2|.
CASSSSRWDTDTQYF
TGTGCCAGCAGTAGCTCACGGTGGGACACAGATACGCAGTATTTT
>.|TRBJ1-2|TRBV25-1|.
CASSEGGQLTNYGYTF
TGTGCCAGCAGTGAAGGAGGACAGCTCACTAACTATGGCTACACCTTC
>many|TRBJ2-7|TRBV20-1|TRBD1
CSARDSRGQGAREQYF
TGCAGTGCTAGAGATAGTAGGGGACAGGGGGCTCGGGAGCAGTACTTC
>many|TRBJ1-6|TRBV5-6|.
CASSSLDRSSYNSPLHF
TGTGCCAGCAGCTCGCTGGACCGAAGCTCCTATAATTCACCCCTCCACTTT
>few|TRBJ2-1|TRBV11-2|TRBD2
CASSPSSGGARNEQFF
TGTGCCAGCAGCCCCTCCAGCGGGGGGGCGAGGAATGAGCAGTTCTTC
>.|TRBJ1-2|TRBV15|TRBD1
CATRSSGGVGCTF
TGTGCCACCAGATCCTCAGGGGGAGTTGGCTGCACCTTC
>few|TRBJ2-2|TRBV11-2|.
CASSLYENTGELFF
TGTGCCAGCAGCTTGTACGAGAACACCGGGGAGCTGTTTTTT
>many|TRBJ1-2|TRBV6-1|.
CASSEGFGPYGYTF
TGTGCCAGCAGTGAAGGGTTCGGCCCTTATGGCTACACCTTC
>.|TRBJ1-2|TRBV2|.
CASSEGQVWNYGYTF
TGTGCCAGCAGTGAAGGACAGGTTTGGAACTATGGCTACACCTTC
>many|TRBJ2-7|TRBV20-1|TRBD1
CSARGTGGKYEQYF
TGCAGTGCTAGAGGGACAGGGGGCAAGTACGAGCAGTACTTC
>many|TRBJ1-1|TRBV7-9|.
CASRANPSGWDTEAFF
TGTGCCAGCAGGGCTAACCCGTCAGGATGGGACACTGAAGCTTTCTTT
>few|TRBJ1-1|TRBV10-3|.
CAISESRGTEAFF
TGTGCCATCAGTGAGTCCCGGGGAACTGAAGCTTTCTTT
>.|TRBJ1-1|TRBV7-2|.
CASSFGREAFF
TGTGCCAGCAGCTTCGGACGGGAAGCTTTCTTT
>.|TRBJ2-2|TRBV19|.
CASSQGTGELFF
TGTGCCAGTAGCCAGGGTACCGGGGAGCTGTTTTTT
>.|TRBJ2-1|TRBV24-1|.
CATSDLVSREQFF
TGTGCCACCAGTGATTTGGTTAGCCGTGAGCAGTTCTTC